A selection of T cell receptor beta chains follows, all from one sample in a study of blood T cell repertoires in COVID-19. Only in-frame clones appear in the TCRdb table, and some are missing; sequencing was by immunoSEQ multiplex PCR. Among hundreds of thousands of clones, roughly 90% were seen once, and the ten largest hold 0.75% to 1%. Sequences were obtained from peripheral blood. These receptors were collected from a man in his 60s with COVID-19, enrolled during active disease. Both conserved end residues are part of each CDR3. The D gene is left open where the match is weak. Part of the rows lack a size; the others show once, few, many or a class for expanded clones.

TRBJ1-2 | TRBD1 | TRBV6-5 | once | TGTGCCAGCAGCACCGGACAGGGTTTCCTCTATGGCTACACCTTC | CASSTGQGFLYGYTF
TRBJ2-7 | TRBD2 | TRBV7-3 | . | TGTGCCAGCAGCTTAAGGAGGACTAGCGGGAGTCCCTACGAGCAGTACTTC | CASSLRRTSGSPYEQYF
TRBJ1-4 | . | TRBV9 | . | TGTGCCAGCAGCGTAGACAGGGAATTCACTAATGAAAAACTGTTTTTT | CASSVDREFTNEKLFF
TRBJ2-7 | TRBD1 | TRBV30 | . | TGTGCCTGGAGTGCAGAGGACAGGGTGTCCTACGAGCAGTACTTC | CAWSAEDRVSYEQYF
TRBJ2-2 | TRBD2 | TRBV28 | . | TGTGCCAGCAGAGGAGCGGGAAACACCGGGGAGCTGTTTTTT | CASRGAGNTGELFF
TRBJ1-4 | . | TRBV10-2 | . | TGCGCCAGCAGAGCTCGCGGGGGTTACGAAAAACTGTTTTTT | CASRARGGYEKLFF
TRBJ1-5 | TRBD1 | TRBV19 | . | TGTGCCAGTACCAACGGGGACAGTCGAAATCAGCCCCAGCATTTT | CASTNGDSRNQPQHF
TRBJ1-5 | TRBD1 | TRBV4-3 | . | TGCGCCAGCAGCCAAGACTCCAGGGGGCAGGGGAATCAGCCCCAGCATTTT | CASSQDSRGQGNQPQHF
TRBJ1-1 | TRBD1 | TRBV6-6 | . | TGTGCCAGCAGCTCCACAGGGGAGTCTAGCACTGAAGCTTTCTTT | CASSSTGESSTEAFF
TRBJ1-1 | TRBD1 | TRBV3-1/TRBV3-2 | . | TGTGCCAGCAGGCATGGTACCGGGACAGGGGGCTCAGGGGCTTTCTTT | CASRHGTGTGGSGAFF
TRBJ2-3 | . | TRBV7-2 | . | TGTGCCAGCAGCAGGCGACTGGGCACAGATACGCAGTATTTT | CASSRRLGTDTQYF
TRBJ1-5 | TRBD1 | TRBV5-1 | once | TGCGCCAGCAGTTCAGGGGGCATTGGCAATCAGCCCCAGCATTTT | CASSSGGIGNQPQHF
TRBJ2-1 | TRBD1 | TRBV2 | once | TGTGCCAGCTGTCCGGGACAGGTCTACAATGAGCAGTTCTTC | CASCPGQVYNEQFF
TRBJ2-1 | TRBD2 | TRBV27 | . | TGTGCCAGCGCACTAGCGGGGTACAATGAGCAGTTCTTC | CASALAGYNEQFF
TRBJ2-7 | . | TRBV7-3 | . | TGTGCCAGCAGCTTAACAACAGGACCCTACGAGCAGTACTTC | CASSLTTGPYEQYF
TRBJ1-2 | . | TRBV6-5 | . | TGTGCCAGCAGGCAGGGATTCTATGGCTACACCTTC | CASRQGFYGYTF
TRBJ2-1 | TRBD1 | TRBV27 | . | TGTGCCAGCCAATCGACAGGGTGGACCAGGTCCTACAATGAGCAGTTCTTC | CASQSTGWTRSYNEQFF
TRBJ2-7 | TRBD1 | TRBV15 | . | TGTGCCACCAGCAGAGATCGGCGAGAGACAGGCAGGGGGATCTACGAGCAGTACTTC | CATSRDRRETGRGIYEQYF
TRBJ1-2 | . | TRBV29-1 | once | TGCAGCGTAGACCGACAGGCTACCTTC | CSVDRQATF
TRBJ1-6 | . | TRBV18 | . | TGTGCCAGCTCACCCCTGGGACTTAATTCACCCCTCCACTTT | CASSPLGLNSPLHF
TRBJ2-3 | . | TRBV9 | . | TGTGCCAGCGGCCCTGGGGGGTCAGATACGCAGTATTTT | CASGPGGSDTQYF
TRBJ2-7 | . | TRBV2 | . | TGTGCCAGCAGTGAACCCCCGGGGTTGGGCTACGAGCAGTACTTC | CASSEPPGLGYEQYF
TRBJ2-1 | TRBD2 | TRBV28 | . | TGTGCCAGCGGTCTAGCGGGAGGGCAAGTGTTGGAGCAGTTCTTC | CASGLAGGQVLEQFF
TRBJ1-5 | TRBD1 | TRBV19 | . | TGTGCCAGTAGGGGGACAGGGCTCGGCGGGCCGTATAGCAATCAGCCCCAGCATTTT | CASRGTGLGGPYSNQPQHF
TRBJ2-3 | TRBD2 | TRBV12-5 | . | TGTGCTAGTGGCATTAGCGGGGGCCGCACAGATACGCAGTATTTT | CASGISGGRTDTQYF
TRBJ2-7 | . | TRBV3-1/TRBV3-2 | . | TGTGCCAGCAGCCAAGACAGATCCTACGAGCAGTACTTC | CASSQDRSYEQYF
TRBJ1-5 | TRBD1 | TRBV19 | . | TGTGCCAGTAGGACCCCCGGACAGGGTCGGAATCAGCCCCAGCATTTT | CASRTPGQGRNQPQHF
TRBJ2-1 | TRBD1 | TRBV5-1 | . | TGCGCCAGCAGCCCCGGACAGGGGGGAAATGAGCAGTTCTTC | CASSPGQGGNEQFF
TRBJ1-2 | . | TRBV7-2 | . | TGTGCCAGCAGCAAAAGGACACCTAACTATGGCTACACCTTC | CASSKRTPNYGYTF
TRBJ1-2 | . | TRBV12-5 | . | TGTGCTAGTGGTCCCAAGACAGGTAACTATGGCTACACCTTC | CASGPKTGNYGYTF
TRBJ1-5 | . | TRBV10-3 | once | TGTGCCACTCTCGCCGGGAACGTCAGCAATCAGCCCCAGCATTTT | CATLAGNVSNQPQHF
TRBJ1-2 | . | TRBV14 | once | TGTGCCAGCAGCCAAGCCCCTCCGGGATCCTATTATGGCTACACCTTC | CASSQAPPGSYYGYTF
TRBJ2-1 | TRBD2 | TRBV27 | . | TGTGCCAGCAAAGGGACTAGCGGCCTCGTATCCTACAATGAGCAGTTCTTC | CASKGTSGLVSYNEQFF
TRBJ2-7 | . | TRBV11-2 | . | TGTGCCAGCAGCAACGACAGGATTGGGTACGAGCAGTACTTC | CASSNDRIGYEQYF
TRBJ2-1 | TRBD1 | TRBV7-8 | . | TGTGCCAGCAGCCAGGGACAGGGAAGGGATGAGCAGTTCTTC | CASSQGQGRDEQFF
TRBJ2-1 | TRBD1 | TRBV9 | . | TGTGCCAGCAGCCAGGGGGCGGGGAGTTACAATGAGCAGTTCTTC | CASSQGAGSYNEQFF
TRBJ1-4 | TRBD1 | TRBV7-9 | few | TGTGCCAGCAGCTTAGTGGCAGGGGGGAATGAAAAACTGTTTTTT | CASSLVAGGNEKLFF
TRBJ2-1 | TRBD1 | TRBV12-3/TRBV12-4 | . | TGTGCCAGCAGTCAACCGACAGGGGAGCCGTTCTTC | CASSQPTGEPFF
TRBJ1-6 | TRBD1 | TRBV5-1 | . | TGCGCCAGCAGCGGAGGGACAGACTATAATTCACCCCTCCACTTT | CASSGGTDYNSPLHF
TRBJ2-2 | . | TRBV7-3 | . | TGTGCCAGCAGCTCCCAGGGGACTACGAACACCGGGGAGCTGTTTTTT | CASSSQGTTNTGELFF
TRBJ2-1 | TRBD2 | TRBV27 | . | TGTGCCAGCAGTGTAGGAGGGACTAGCGGGAGAGCAAGAAATGAGCAGTTCTTC | CASSVGGTSGRARNEQFF
TRBJ1-4 | . | TRBV12-3/TRBV12-4 | . | TGTGCCAGCAGTCGATCCACGGATGAAAAACTGTTTTTT | CASSRSTDEKLFF
TRBJ1-1 | TRBD1 | TRBV7-8 | once | TGTGCCAGCAGCCCCGACAGGGCGGTCCCTGAAGCTTTCTTT | CASSPDRAVPEAFF
TRBJ2-1 | TRBD2 | TRBV7-3 | . | TGTGCCAGCAGCTCGTATAGCGGGAGAAACAATGAGCAGTTCTTC | CASSSYSGRNNEQFF
TRBJ2-1 | . | TRBV11-2 | . | TGTGCCAGCAGCTTGTCTATCGCCCGGGATGAGCAGTTCTTC | CASSLSIARDEQFF
TRBJ1-1 | . | TRBV7-3 | . | TGTGCCAGCAGTCCGGACGGAGGGAAAGCTTTCTTT | CASSPDGGKAFF
TRBJ2-7 | TRBD2 | TRBV15 | . | TGTGCCACCAGCAGGGACGCCGGGACTAGTCGCTACGAGCAGTACTTC | CATSRDAGTSRYEQYF
TRBJ1-5 | . | TRBV7-2 | . | TGTGCCAGCAGCTTAGTCCGGGGGACTGCTAATCAGCCCCAGCATTTT | CASSLVRGTANQPQHF
TRBJ1-1 | . | TRBV27 | . | TGTGCCAGCAGTCTCGGGGGGGGGAACACTGAAGCTTTCTTT | CASSLGGGNTEAFF
TRBJ2-7 | TRBD1 | TRBV6-2/TRBV6-3 | . | TGTGCCAGCAGTGACCGGGACAGGGCCTTCTACGAGCAGTACTTC | CASSDRDRAFYEQYF
TRBJ2-3 | TRBD2 | TRBV2 | once | TGTGCCAACGTGGGGCGGGAGCTCACAGATACGCAGTATTTT | CANVGRELTDTQYF
TRBJ2-6 | . | TRBV2 | . | TGTGCCAGCAGTAAACACGAATCTGGGGCCAACGTCCTGACTTTC | CASSKHESGANVLTF
TRBJ1-1 | TRBD1 | TRBV19 | . | TGTGCCAGTAGTATCCGACAGGGGCAGAACACTGAAGCTTTCTTT | CASSIRQGQNTEAFF
TRBJ2-7 | TRBD1 | TRBV19 | . | TGTGCCAGTAGTCCGAGACAGGGCCAATCCTACGAGCAGTACTTC | CASSPRQGQSYEQYF